This T cell receptor (beta chain) was sequenced during a study of blood T cell repertoires in COVID-19. Clones were read by immunoSEQ multiplex PCR, and TCRdb kept only the in-frame ones, dropping some. This sample has about 160,000 clones, with around four fifths found just once. The V segment lost 4 bases and the J segment 1 base; nucleotides outside the gene matches: 8. The CDR3 consists of 17 residues. The V gene's germline CDR1 is SGHNT and CDR2 YENEEA. The sample was peripheral blood. The rearrangement joins TRBV11-3 to TRBJ2-3; 10 nucleotides agree with TRBD2. The receptor was isolated from a man aged 70-80 years with acute or convalescent COVID-19. The CDR3 DNA reads TGTGCCAGCAGCTGGGCTACTAGCGGGAAGGGCACAGATACGCAGTATTTT. Translation gives CASSWATSGKGTDTQYF.